Presented here are 29 T cell receptor beta chains from one specimen sequenced in a study of blood T cells in healthy people across ages. With a J-beta primer mix and a sample-barcoded 5' primer, a second PCR ran about 7 to 11 cycles. TCRdb recomputed calls from the 5' RACE reads with MiXCR, one row per CDR3 protein. The profile shows 650,000 to 950,000 distinct CDR3 sequences, around 43% of them singletons. Specimen: blood. Every receptor here comes from a man in his 60s in good health.

The chain carries TRBV6-5 and TRBJ2-5; TRBD1 aligns across 9 bases. Germline loops: CDR1 MNHEY, CDR2 SVGAGI. After removal of 10 bases from V and 2 bases from J, the junction contained 8 bases not matched to a gene. The CDR3 consists of 14 residues. CDR3 nucleotide sequence: TGTGCCACCGGGGCGGACAGGGGTCAAGAGACCCAGTACTTC. Translation gives CATGADRGQETQYF.

V gene TRBV20-1 combines with J gene TRBJ1-5; D perhaps matches TRBD1 (6 bases). Between the trimmed V and J ends, which lost 6 bases and 0 bases, there was a span of 12 bases. The germline gives CDR1 DFQATT, CDR2 SNEGSKA (reference sequence). The CDR3 sequence is 14 residues long. DNA for the CDR3: TGCAGTGCCCAACACAGGGCTAGCAATCAGCCCCAGCATTTT. Its translation: CSAQHRASNQPQHF.

The V call is TRBV5-1, the J call TRBJ2-7, with D unclear. The CDR3 consists of 13 residues. Trimming removed 0 bases at V and 3 bases at J, with 7 bases between. Germline V gene sequence: CDR1 SGHRS, CDR2 YFSETQ. The CDR3: CASSLEQNYEQYF. Written as DNA, the CDR3 is TGCGCCAGCAGCTTGGAACAGAACTACGAGCAGTACTTC.

This chain connects TRBV21-1 to TRBJ2-1; the tabulated D call, TRBD2, remains unverified against the DNA. TRBV21-1 constitutes a pseudogene. The CDR3 has 18 residues. CDR3 nucleotides: TGTGCCAGCAACGAATCCGATGGGCGGGGGGGGTCCTACAATGAGCAGTTCTTC. It translates to CASNESDGRGGSYNEQFF.

This clonotype was found a few times. The CDR3 nucleotides are TGTGCCAGCAGTTGGGGTCAGGGTAGGTCACCCACAGATACGCAGTATTTT. Encoded protein: CASSWGQGRSPTDTQYF. The chain uses TRBV12-3 or TRBV12-4 and TRBJ2-3, with a possible D match to TRBD1 (5 bases). V was pared by 4 bases and J by 2 bases, with 19 bases between. This CDR3 is built from 17 residues.

In nucleotides, the CDR3 is TGTGCCAGCAGTTCCTCGTGGCAGGGGACTAACTATGGCTACACCTTC. This encodes CASSSSWQGTNYGYTF. This sequence joins TRBV6-2 or TRBV6-3 and TRBJ1-2, with D possibly being TRBD1 (6 bases). V was trimmed by 4 bases and J by 0 bases, leaving 15 bases between them. The CDR3 is made up of 16 amino acids. Germline V CDR1 and CDR2: MNHEY, SVGEGT.

This clonotype was counted a few times. CDR3 sequence reads: CASSQDRSTGQPQHF. The CDR3 coding sequence is TGCGCCAGCAGCCAAGATCGGTCGACTGGACAGCCCCAGCATTTT. V gene TRBV4-3 combines with J gene TRBJ1-5; D ambiguous. V was cut by 0 bases and J by 7 bases, with 13 bases left in between. This CDR3 spans 15 amino acids. CDR1 and CDR2 from the germline V gene are LGHNA and YSLEER.

The chain uses TRBV4-3 and TRBJ2-2, with 7 bases identical to TRBD2. The CDR3 totals 21 residues. V dropped 0 bases and J dropped 7; count of bases not matched to a gene: 23. In germline, CDR1 is LGHNA, CDR2 YSLEER. Here the CDR3 reads CASSQDSPAAGNIKRDGELFF. CDR3 bases: TGCGCCAGCAGCCAAGATTCGCCGGCAGCGGGGAACATAAAGCGGGACGGGGAGCTGTTTTTT.

This clonotype was seen only once. This chain links TRBV27 with TRBJ2-3; 7 bases align to TRBD1. The CDR3 contains 15 residues. CDR1 MNHEY and CDR2 SMNVEV come from the germline V gene (reference sequence). With V trimmed by 6 bases and J by 1 base, 7 bases remained unmatched. CDR3 sequence: CASRKWDSRTDTQYF. The DNA for the CDR3 is TGTGCCAGCAGGAAGTGGGACAGCCGCACAGATACGCAGTATTTT.

V and J are TRBV29-1 and TRBJ2-1; 10 bases agree with TRBD1. The CDR3 loop spans 13 amino acids. V shed 1 base, J shed 9 bases, and the junction held 3 bases outside the gene matches. Germline assignment: CDR1 SQVTM and CDR2 ANQGSEA. The CDR3 DNA sequence: TGCAGCGTTGAAGGAGGGACAGGGGCTGAGCAGTTCTTC. It translates to CSVEGGTGAEQFF.

The rearrangement joins TRBV7-2 to TRBJ1-5; 7 bases are a match to TRBD1. This CDR3 spans 13 amino acids. CDR1 and CDR2 from the germline V gene are SGHTA and FQGNSA. With V trimmed by 5 bases and J by 8 bases, 6 bases remained unmatched. CDR3 in DNA: TGTGCCAGCAGCCCCGACAGGGCCAAGCCCCAGCATTTT. Amino acid sequence: CASSPDRAKPQHF. The full variable domain, rest sourced from reference TRBV7-2 and TRBJ1-5, is GAGVSQSPSNKVTEKGKDVELRCDPISGHTALYWYRQSLGQGLEFLIYFQGNSAPDKSGLPSDRFSAERTGGSVSTLTIQRTQQEDSAVYLCASSPDRAKPQHFGDGTRLSIL.

V and J are TRBV3-1 and TRBJ1-1; D is possibly TRBD1 (6 bases). The V and J ends lost 5 bases and 1 base respectively, with 14 bases between them. Germline V CDR1 and CDR2: LGHDT, YNNKEL (reference sequence). CDR3 length: 15 amino acids. The CDR3 coding sequence is TGTGCCAGCAGCTTCCGGGACACGGAGAACACTGAAGCTTTCTTT. Amino acids: CASSFRDTENTEAFF.

This clonotype was detected only a few times. The genes are TRBV28 and TRBJ2-5, with TRBD2 matching 8 bases. Trimming removed 2 bases from V and 4 bases from J; junction bases left unmatched: 3. Germline-derived CDR1 and CDR2 are MDHEN and SYDVKM. The CDR3 has 14 residues. CDR3 nucleotide sequence: TGTGCCAGCAGTTTAATGACTAGCGTAGAGACCCAGTACTTC. Its protein product is CASSLMTSVETQYF.

This clonotype was picked up a small number of times. The chain carries TRBV14 and TRBJ2-5; D may correspond to TRBD1 or TRBD2 (6 bases each). CDR1 is SGHDN, CDR2 FVKESK, per germline. Trimming took 0 bases from V and 6 from J, leaving 14 bases between them. This CDR3 has 15 residues. The CDR3 DNA sequence: TGTGCCAGCAGCCAAGATAGGGGGAGGACAAAGACCCAGTACTTC. Translation gives CASSQDRGRTKTQYF.

The rearrangement links TRBV18 to TRBJ2-4, with 9 bases matching TRBD2. TRBJ2-7 matches the DNA end more closely, so the J call is doubtful. The CDR3 is 14 residues long. From germline, CDR1 is KGHSH and CDR2 LQKENI. DNA for the CDR3: TGTGCCAGCTCACCCAGCGGGGGGACCGACGAGCAGTACTTC. Translation gives CASSPSGGTDEQYF.

The chain links TRBV25-1 to TRBJ1-1; D is undetermined. CDR3 length: 12 residues. V was clipped by 3 bases and J by 8 bases, with 10 bases between them. Germline assignment: CDR1 MGHDK and CDR2 SYGVNS. The CDR3 DNA reads TGTGCCAGCAGTGACCGGGCGTGGGAAGCTTTCTTT. This sequence encodes CASSDRAWEAFF.

The chain recombines TRBV5-4 with TRBJ1-2; D unresolved. Germline assignment: CDR1 SGHNT and CDR2 YYREEE (reference sequence). With 3 bases removed from V and 7 bases from J, the gap between germline ends came to 13 bases. This CDR3 comprises 13 residues. CDR3 DNA: TGTGCCAGCAGCTCACTAGTGGTTGGTGGCTACACCTTC. It encodes CASSSLVVGGYTF.

The chain is built from TRBV2 and TRBJ1-6, with TRBD1 identical over 8 bases. V gave up 6 bases and J gave up 15 bases; unmatched junction bases: 10. Germline assignment: CDR1 SNHLY and CDR2 FYNNEI. The CDR3 has 13 amino acids. The CDR3, as DNA: TGTGCCAGCAGCGGACAGGGACGTCTCCTCCTCCACTTT. Translated, it gives CASSGQGRLLLHF.

This clonotype was seen a few times. The chain recombines TRBV6-1 with TRBJ2-1, with D tentatively TRBD2 (7 bases). From germline, CDR1 is MNHNS and CDR2 SASEGT. The CDR3 runs to 14 residues. The ends were cut back, 0 bases at V and 10 bases at J, with 13 bases in the middle. The CDR3 reads CASSEAPKGGEQFF. As DNA, the CDR3 is TGTGCCAGCAGTGAAGCGCCCAAGGGGGGGGAGCAGTTCTTC.

Only a few counts were recorded for this clonotype. This chain uses TRBV10-3 with TRBJ1-5, with D unclear. The CDR3 is 13 residues long. Trimming cost V 2 bases and J 1 base, with 3 bases left between them. Germline V gene sequence: CDR1 ENHRY, CDR2 SYGVKD. Here the CDR3 DNA reads TGTGCCATCAGTGAGGGAAGCAATCAGCCCCAGCATTTT. Amino acid sequence: CAISEGSNQPQHF.

V gene TRBV28 combines with J gene TRBJ2-7; 9 bases fit TRBD1. Germline assignment: CDR1 MDHEN and CDR2 SYDVKM. With V trimmed by 5 bases and J by 3 bases, 8 bases remained unmatched. The length of the CDR3 is 15 residues. CDR3 amino acids: CASSITGTGHYEQYF. DNA of the CDR3: TGTGCCAGCAGTATTACCGGGACAGGGCACTACGAGCAGTACTTC.

The chain recombines TRBV9 with TRBJ2-5, with D possibly matching TRBD1 (5 bases). The DNA matches TRBJ2-7 better at its end, which makes the J call doubtful. This CDR3 comprises 14 residues. Germline loops: CDR1 SGDLS, CDR2 YYNGEE. CDR3 amino acids: CASSVEGVGDEQYF. DNA of the CDR3: TGTGCCAGCAGCGTAGAAGGGGTCGGCGACGAGCAGTACTTC.

The chain recombines TRBV15 with TRBJ2-7; TRBD1 or TRBD2 may be the D gene (6 bases each). Per germline, CDR1 LNHNV and CDR2 YYDKDF (reference sequence). The CDR3 loop spans 14 amino acids. Trimming left V 0 bases short and J 3 bases short, with 9 bases between. DNA of the CDR3: TGTGCCACCAGCAGAGATAGGGGGGTCTACGAGCAGTACTTC. Translating it yields CATSRDRGVYEQYF.

The table lists this clonotype with a few counts. The chain links TRBV20-1 to TRBJ2-7; perhaps D is TRBD1 or TRBD2 (5 bases each). Per the germline V gene, CDR1 is DFQATT and CDR2 is SNEGSKA (reference sequence). Trimming cost V 2 bases and J 1 base, with 15 bases left between them. The CDR3 loop spans 15 amino acids. The CDR3 loop is CSARIPGRPSYEQYF. Written as DNA, the CDR3 is TGCAGTGCTAGAATACCGGGACGGCCGTCCTACGAGCAGTACTTC.

The rearrangement joins TRBV7-2 to TRBJ1-1; possibly TRBD1 for D (6 bases). CDR1 is SGHTA and CDR2 is FQGNSA in the germline V gene. CDR3 length equals 15 residues. V was trimmed by 1 base and J by 4 bases, leaving 13 bases between them. The CDR3 DNA reads TGTGCCAGCAGCTTAGTTGGGGGCGGCGGCACTGAAGCTTTCTTT. The encoded protein is CASSLVGGGGTEAFF.

The CDR3 is CSAAPTGGGYNEQFF. The CDR3 DNA sequence: TGCAGCGCGGCCCCGACAGGCGGGGGATACAATGAGCAGTTCTTC. The V and J genes are TRBV29-1 and TRBJ2-1, with D perhaps matching TRBD2 (7 bases). The CDR3 is 15 residues long. With 7 bases removed from V and 4 bases from J, the gap between germline ends came to 20 bases. The germline gives CDR1 SQVTM, CDR2 ANQGSEA.

This clonotype occurred a few times. This rearrangement joins TRBV7-2 to TRBJ2-7; no firm D call. Looked up from germline, CDR1 is SGHTA and CDR2 is FQGNSA. V lost 5 bases and J lost 6, with 14 bases in between. This CDR3 region has 13 residues. The CDR3 nucleotides are TGTGCCAGCAGCGCTCTTTGGCAAGCCGAGCAGTACTTC. Translating gives CASSALWQAEQYF.

The chain employs TRBV2 and TRBJ1-6, with unresolved D. Germline CDR1 is SNHLY and CDR2 is FYNNEI. V was trimmed by 3 bases and J by 18 bases, leaving 24 bases between them. This CDR3 is 15 amino acids long. CDR3 region: CASSDDGQPRFTPHF. The CDR3 bases are TGTGCCAGCAGTGACGATGGGCAGCCGCGATTCACCCCCCACTTT.

Only a few counts were recorded for this clonotype. The chain recombines TRBV6-2 or TRBV6-3 with TRBJ2-1; 9 bases match TRBD1. The V segment lost 6 bases and the J segment 4 bases; nucleotides outside the gene matches: 4. Per germline, CDR1 MNHEY and CDR2 SVGEGT. This CDR3 region has 14 residues. The CDR3 spells CASRKGQGYNEQFF. CDR3 nucleotide sequence: TGTGCCAGCAGGAAGGGACAGGGATACAATGAGCAGTTCTTC.